The entry below describes one T cell receptor (beta chain). As yet, its antigen is unknown. The source of the sample is a study of CD8+ T cells in alopecia areata. Study-level background: Treated patients swallowed 5 to 10 mg of oral tofacitinib twice daily.

General study findings and limits: Compared with normal scalp, lesional scalp had higher clonality and more expanded CD8+ clones. With patients, TCR sharing proved less clear than in mice, a difference possibly related to HLA.

The germline CDR1 and CDR2 sequences are SNHLY and FYNNEI. V was clipped by 4 bases and J by 2 bases, with 6 bases between them. The CDR3 spans 13 residues. RNA extraction and reverse transcription yielded cDNA as sequencing template. The data were produced by immunoSEQ multiplex PCR, yet TCRdb's version contains in-frame clones alone and is incomplete. The data contain 150,000 to 200,000 clones, around 50% of them seen just once; the ten biggest clones take up roughly 14%. This chain joins TRBV2 and TRBJ1-5; D is unresolved. The sample was CD4+ T cells sorted from blood, taken at week 0. This sequence was found in a human donor with alopecia areata. CDR3 sequence: CASSGQRNQPQHF. CDR3 coding DNA: TGTGCCAGCAGTGGGCAGCGCAATCAGCCCCAGCATTTT.